The rows below give T cell receptor beta chains drawn from one sample of a study of blood T cells in healthy people across ages. MiXCR, run by TCRdb on the 5' RACE reads, gives a single entry per CDR3 protein. The sample includes some 1 million distinct CDR3 sequences, under 45% seen only once; the top ten take approximately 20%. Sample: blood. Receptors originate from a woman in her sixties or seventies in good health. Both conserved end residues are part of each CDR3. The D gene is left open where the match is weak. Not all rows give a size; the values are once, few, many and, for expanded clones, a class.

CDR3aa	CDR3nt	v_gene	d_gene	abundance	j_gene
CASSLDGTASSGANVLTF	TGCGCCAGCAGCTTGGATGGGACAGCGAGCTCTGGGGCCAACGTCCTGACTTTC	TRBV5-1	TRBD1	few	TRBJ2-6
CSALGFTDTQYF	TGCAGTGCTTTGGGATTTACAGATACGCAGTATTTT	TRBV20-1	NA	NA	TRBJ2-3
CASSGGTANYGYTF	TGTGCCAGCAGTGGAGGGACGGCTAACTATGGCTACACCTTC	TRBV25-1	NA	few	TRBJ1-2
CATSRGTYEQYF	TGTGCCACCAGCAGAGGGACCTACGAGCAGTACTTC	TRBV15	NA	few	TRBJ2-7
CASSFRDRDYGYTF	TGTGCCAGCAGCTTCAGAGACAGGGACTATGGCTACACCTTC	TRBV7-9	TRBD1	NA	TRBJ1-2
CASRPDRVREQFF	TGTGCCAGCAGACCGGACAGGGTCCGTGAGCAGTTCTTC	TRBV12-3/TRBV12-4	TRBD1	few	TRBJ2-1
CASSRPDRVLYEQYF	TGTGCCAGCAGTCGCCCGGACAGGGTTCTCTACGAGCAGTACTTC	TRBV6-5	TRBD1	NA	TRBJ2-7
CASSSDNVREQYF	TGTGCCAGCAGCTCCGACAATGTGCGGGAGCAGTACTTC	TRBV7-9	NA	NA	TRBJ2-7
CSANPSGRAYEQYF	TGCAGTGCCAATCCTAGCGGGAGGGCCTACGAGCAGTACTTC	TRBV20-1	TRBD2	NA	TRBJ2-7
CASSLRLAGFGEQYF	TGTGCCAGCAGTCTGCGACTAGCGGGATTCGGGGAGCAGTACTTC	TRBV27	TRBD2	NA	TRBJ2-7
CASSAPGLAGLMQFF	TGCGCCAGCAGTGCGCCGGGACTAGCGGGCCTTATGCAGTTCTTC	TRBV10-1	TRBD2	NA	TRBJ2-1
CAGEDRQTQYF	TGTGCCGGGGAGGACCGACAGACCCAGTACTTC	TRBV9	NA	few	TRBJ2-5
CASSLGTALEAFF	TGTGCCAGCAGTTTAGGGACAGCGCTCGAAGCTTTCTTT	TRBV28	TRBD1	NA	TRBJ1-1
CASSTRIQEETQYF	TGTGCCAGCAGCACTCGAATACAGGAGGAGACCCAGTACTTC	TRBV6-2/TRBV6-3	NA	NA	TRBJ2-5
CASSQEEVRVVQETQYF	TGTGCCAGCAGCCAAGAGGAGGTCAGAGTGGTACAAGAGACCCAGTACTTC	TRBV3-1	NA	NA	TRBJ2-5
CASRSHDGPLTDTQYF	TGTGCCAGCAGATCCCATGACGGACCCCTCACAGATACGCAGTATTTT	TRBV11-2	NA	few	TRBJ2-3
CATSPAGGPGGEQFF	TGTGCCACCAGCCCAGCTGGGGGACCTGGTGGGGAGCAGTTCTTC	TRBV15	NA	few	TRBJ2-1
CASRATGGSYEQYF	TGTGCCAGCAGGGCGACAGGGGGCTCCTACGAGCAGTACTTC	TRBV13	TRBD1	once	TRBJ2-7
CASRPVGQGPSGQYF	TGTGCCAGCCGGCCCGTGGGGCAGGGGCCTTCCGGGCAGTATTTT	TRBV12-3/TRBV12-4	NA	NA	TRBJ2-3
CASSYVISGYGYTF	TGTGCCAGCAGTTACGTGATCAGTGGCTATGGCTACACCTTC	TRBV6-2/TRBV6-3	NA	few	TRBJ1-2
CASSQDSLANTGELFF	TGTGCCAGCAGTCAAGACAGTCTCGCGAACACCGGGGAGCTGTTTTTT	TRBV2	NA	NA	TRBJ2-2
CASSARHTSYNEQFF	TGTGCCAGCAGTGCTCGGCACACCTCCTACAATGAGCAGTTCTTC	TRBV6-4	NA	NA	TRBJ2-1
CASSLGDAAYEQYF	TGTGCCAGCAGCTTAGGGGACGCGGCCTACGAGCAGTACTTC	TRBV7-6	NA	few	TRBJ2-7
CASSEEAVVQQFF	TGTGCCAGCAGTGAAGAGGCTGTCGTACAGCAGTTCTTC	TRBV2	NA	NA	TRBJ2-1
CASSSDRQTTNEKLFF	TGTGCCAGCAGTTCCGACCGACAGACAACTAATGAAAAACTGTTTTTT	TRBV6-2/TRBV6-3	NA	once	TRBJ1-4
CASSHMGPGKTQYF	TGTGCCAGCAGCCATATGGGACCAGGAAAAACCCAGTACTTC	TRBV3-1	NA	NA	TRBJ2-5
CSARGIQASYEQYF	TGCAGTGCTAGAGGTATACAAGCTTCCTACGAGCAGTACTTC	TRBV20-1	NA	NA	TRBJ2-7
CASSSQGGNTEAFF	TGTGCCAGCAGTTCGCAGGGGGGGAACACTGAAGCTTTCTTT	TRBV6-5	TRBD1	NA	TRBJ1-1
CASSYSGTSGGVGYEQFF	TGTGCCAGCAGCTACTCCGGGACTAGCGGGGGGGTGGGCTATGAGCAGTTCTTC	TRBV9	TRBD2	NA	TRBJ2-1
CSARVQAAHEQFF	TGCAGTGCTAGAGTTCAGGCGGCCCATGAGCAGTTCTTC	TRBV20-1	NA	NA	TRBJ2-1
CASSLRGWGYTF	TGTGCCAGCAGTTTACGGGGTTGGGGCTACACCTTC	TRBV12-3/TRBV12-4	NA	few	TRBJ1-2
CAISVARTDTQYF	TGTGCCATCAGTGTGGCCCGCACAGATACGCAGTATTTT	TRBV10-3	NA	few	TRBJ2-3
CASSSILAESTYEQYF	TGTGCCAGCAGCTCGATACTAGCGGAGTCGACCTACGAGCAGTACTTC	TRBV7-9	TRBD2	few	TRBJ2-7
CASSQDSTYQPQHF	TGCGCCAGCAGCCAAGACAGCACCTATCAGCCCCAGCATTTT	TRBV4-1	NA	NA	TRBJ1-5
CASSGSGRAGTQYF	TGTGCCAGCAGCGGGAGCGGGAGGGCGGGGACCCAGTACTTC	TRBV9	TRBD2	few	TRBJ2-5
CASSQEGVRAETQYF	TGCGCCAGCAGCCAAGAGGGGGTCAGGGCGGAGACCCAGTACTTC	TRBV4-1	NA	NA	TRBJ2-5
CASSLSQGSEQYF	TGTGCCAGCAGCTTGAGTCAGGGATCCGAGCAGTACTTC	TRBV7-3	NA	few	TRBJ2-7
CASSTGLAGGIDTQYF	TGTGCCAGCAGCACGGGACTAGCGGGAGGGATAGATACGCAGTATTTT	TRBV5-6	TRBD2	NA	TRBJ2-3
CASSFAGRGYEQYF	TGTGCCAGCAGTTTTGCAGGAAGAGGCTACGAGCAGTACTTC	TRBV27	NA	few	TRBJ2-7
CASSLIVTDTQYF	TGCGCCAGCAGCCTAATAGTGACAGATACGCAGTATTTT	TRBV5-1	NA	NA	TRBJ2-3
CAWSGTAYNQPQHF	TGTGCCTGGAGTGGGACAGCCTACAATCAGCCCCAGCATTTT	TRBV30	NA	NA	TRBJ1-5
CASSLGQTPYTF	TGTGCCAGCAGTTTGGGACAGACACCTTACACCTTC	TRBV28	TRBD1	many	TRBJ1-2
CASSSRQASSYEQYF	TGTGCCAGCAGCAGTCGACAGGCGAGCTCCTACGAGCAGTACTTC	TRBV6-2/TRBV6-3	NA	NA	TRBJ2-7
CASSQDAFPYEQYF	TGTGCCAGCAGTCAGGACGCTTTTCCCTACGAGCAGTACTTC	TRBV25-1	NA	NA	TRBJ2-7
CASSLKTGTTDTQYF	TGTGCCAGCAGCTTGAAGACAGGGACCACAGATACGCAGTATTTT	TRBV5-4	TRBD1	NA	TRBJ2-3
CSVTTGIDFEQFF	TGCAGTGTAACAACCGGGATCGATTTCGAGCAGTTCTTC	TRBV20-1	NA	few	TRBJ2-1
CASSLGAAGRVNQPQHF	TGTGCCAGCAGTTTAGGGGCCGCCGGTAGGGTCAATCAGCCCCAGCATTTT	TRBV28	NA	NA	TRBJ1-5
CASSRRRDRNLYGYTF	TGTGCCAGCAGTCGGCGCCGGGACAGGAACCTCTATGGCTACACCTTC	TRBV28	TRBD1	few	TRBJ1-2
CASSSRDRANTQYF	TGCGCCAGCAGCTCCCGGGACAGGGCGAATACGCAGTATTTT	TRBV5-1	TRBD1	NA	TRBJ2-3
CASSAPVRELDNEQFF	TGTGCCAGCAGTGCCCCAGTGCGGGAGCTAGACAATGAGCAGTTCTTC	TRBV2	TRBD2	NA	TRBJ2-1
CSVEDSGAYEQYF	TGCAGCGTTGAAGATTCGGGGGCCTACGAGCAGTACTTC	TRBV29-1	NA	NA	TRBJ2-7
CASSCPENEKLFF	TGTGCCAGCAGCTGCCCGGAGAATGAAAAACTGTTTTTT	TRBV7-9	NA	NA	TRBJ1-4
CASSRETSGRFYNEQFF	TGTGCCAGCAGCCGAGAGACTAGCGGGAGATTCTACAATGAGCAGTTCTTC	TRBV4-2	TRBD2	NA	TRBJ2-1
CSAPRTAGDTDTQYF	TGCAGTGCCCCCCGAACAGCCGGAGACACAGATACGCAGTATTTT	TRBV20-1	NA	NA	TRBJ2-3
CNVEDPGTDLNIQCF	TGCAACGTTGAAGACCCAGGGACCGACTTAAACATTCAGTGCTTC	TRBV29-1	NA	NA	TRBJ2-4